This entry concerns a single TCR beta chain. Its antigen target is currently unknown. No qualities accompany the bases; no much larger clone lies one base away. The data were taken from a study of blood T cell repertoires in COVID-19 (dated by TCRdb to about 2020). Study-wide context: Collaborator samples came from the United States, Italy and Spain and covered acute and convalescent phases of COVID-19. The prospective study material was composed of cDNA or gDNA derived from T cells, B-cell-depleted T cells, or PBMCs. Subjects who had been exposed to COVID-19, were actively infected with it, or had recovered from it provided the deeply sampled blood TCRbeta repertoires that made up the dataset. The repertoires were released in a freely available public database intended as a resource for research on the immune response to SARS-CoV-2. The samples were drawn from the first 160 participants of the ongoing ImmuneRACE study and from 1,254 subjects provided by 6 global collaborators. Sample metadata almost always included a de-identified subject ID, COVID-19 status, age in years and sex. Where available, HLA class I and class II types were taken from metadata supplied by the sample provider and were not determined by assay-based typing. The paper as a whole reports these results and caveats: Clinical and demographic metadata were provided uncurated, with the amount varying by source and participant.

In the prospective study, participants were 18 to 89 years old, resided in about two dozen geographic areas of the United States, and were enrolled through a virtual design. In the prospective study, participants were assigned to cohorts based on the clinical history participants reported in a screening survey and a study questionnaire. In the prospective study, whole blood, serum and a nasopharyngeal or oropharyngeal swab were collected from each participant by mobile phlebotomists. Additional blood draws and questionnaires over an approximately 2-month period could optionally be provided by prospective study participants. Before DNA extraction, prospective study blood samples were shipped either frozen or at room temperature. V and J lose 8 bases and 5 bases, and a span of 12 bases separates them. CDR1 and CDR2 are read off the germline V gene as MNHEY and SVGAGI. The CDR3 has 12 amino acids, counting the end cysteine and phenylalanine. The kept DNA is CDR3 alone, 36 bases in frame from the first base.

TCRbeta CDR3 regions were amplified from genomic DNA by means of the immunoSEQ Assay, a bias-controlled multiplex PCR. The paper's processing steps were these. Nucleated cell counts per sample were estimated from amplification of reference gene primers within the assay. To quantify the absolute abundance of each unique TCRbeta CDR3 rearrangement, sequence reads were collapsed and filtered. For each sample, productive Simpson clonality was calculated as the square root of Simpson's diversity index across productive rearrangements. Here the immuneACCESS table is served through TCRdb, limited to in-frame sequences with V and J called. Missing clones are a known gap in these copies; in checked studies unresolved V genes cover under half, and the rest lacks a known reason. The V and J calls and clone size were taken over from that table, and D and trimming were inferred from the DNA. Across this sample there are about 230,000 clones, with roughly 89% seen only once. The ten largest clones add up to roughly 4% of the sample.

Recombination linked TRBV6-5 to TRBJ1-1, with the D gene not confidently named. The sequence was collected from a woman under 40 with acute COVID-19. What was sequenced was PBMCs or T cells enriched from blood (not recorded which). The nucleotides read TGTGCCAGCTCAGAGGGATGGACTGAAGCTTTCTTT. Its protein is CASSEGWTEAFF.